This entry lists 10 T cell receptor beta chains sequenced from one sample in a study of blood T cell repertoires in COVID-19. Method: immunoSEQ multiplex PCR; TCRdb's copy keeps in-frame clones and lacks some. The repertoire holds fewer than 30,000 clones, with 72% as singletons. Sequenced input: peripheral blood. The receptors come from a boy between 2 and 10 years old with active or convalescent COVID-19.

V usage is TRBV15 and J usage is TRBJ1-5; D uncertain. Germline V CDR1 and CDR2: LNHNV, YYDKDF (reference sequence). Trimming shortened V by 0 bases and J by 3 bases, and 9 bases separated the two germline ends. The length of the CDR3 is 15 residues. The CDR3 loop reads CATSRDKGVNQPQHF. CDR3 bases: TGTGCCACCAGCAGAGATAAAGGAGTCAATCAGCCCCAGCATTTT.

The chain links TRBV2 to TRBJ1-4; 7 bases are shared with TRBD1. Trimming at V came to 8 bases and at J to 7 bases, leaving 10 bases not matched to a gene. There are 14 residues in the CDR3. Germline-derived CDR1 and CDR2 are SNHLY and FYNNEI. As DNA, the CDR3 is TGTGCCAGCCGAGTTGAGGGGGCTCGTGAAAAACTGTTTTTT. Translation: CASRVEGAREKLFF.

For the CDR3, the DNA is TGTGCCAGCAGCCGCGGGACTAGTCGTGGGAGCACAGATACGCAGTATTTT. Translating it yields CASSRGTSRGSTDTQYF. The chain uses TRBV3-1 (or the pseudogene TRBV3-2) and TRBJ2-3; TRBD2 matches at 8 bases. The germline CDR1 and CDR2 sequences are LGHDT and YNNKEL (reference sequence). The CDR3 loop spans 17 amino acids. V trimming: 4 bases; J trimming: 0 bases; junction bases outside the gene matches: 9.

The rearrangement links TRBV19 to TRBJ2-1; 12 nucleotides align to TRBD2. V dropped 4 bases and J dropped 10; count of bases not matched to a gene: 8. Germline CDR1 reads LNHDA; CDR2 reads SQIVND (reference sequence). CDR3 length: 15 residues. CDR3 nucleotide sequence: TGTGCCAGTAGTACCCGGACTAGCGGGGTTCGAGAGCAGTTCTTC. Translation gives CASSTRTSGVREQFF.

V is TRBV11-3 and J is TRBJ2-2, with D perhaps matching TRBD1 (5 bases). V was trimmed by 5 bases and J by 6 bases, leaving 10 bases between them. This CDR3 spans 13 amino acids. In germline, CDR1 is SGHNT, CDR2 YENEEA. CDR3 in amino acids: CASSPLRAGELFF. CDR3 nucleotide sequence: TGTGCCAGCAGCCCCCTCAGGGCCGGGGAGCTGTTTTTT.

The chain uses TRBV18 and TRBJ2-7, with D perhaps matching TRBD1 (7 bases). The CDR3 is made up of 13 amino acids. Germline loops: CDR1 KGHSH, CDR2 LQKENI. V was clipped by 3 bases and J by 9 bases, with 15 bases between them. The CDR3 region is CASSPIIQGGQYV. In DNA form, the CDR3 reads TGTGCCAGCTCACCGATTATCCAGGGGGGGCAGTACGTC.

J is TRBJ2-3 and V is TRBV6-5, with a possible D match to TRBD1 (6 bases). Germline CDR1 reads MNHEY; CDR2 reads SVGAGI. The CDR3 spans 15 residues. With 5 bases removed from V and 1 base from J, the gap between germline ends came to 13 bases. CDR3 DNA sequence: TGTGCCAGCAGTCCCTTATACAGGGGCACAGATACGCAGTATTTT. Its protein product is CASSPLYRGTDTQYF.

The table lists this clone with a few counts. The CDR3, as DNA: TGTGCCATCAGTGTGGCCACGAACACTGAAGCTTTCTTT. Translated: CAISVATNTEAFF. J is TRBJ1-1 and V is TRBV10-3; no reliable D call. V was shortened by 4 bases and J by 1 base, with 7 bases between the two germline ends. CDR1 and CDR2 from the germline V gene are ENHRY and SYGVKD. There are 13 residues in the CDR3.

The chain uses TRBV9 and TRBJ1-3; 8 bases are a match to TRBD1. The V and J ends lost 2 bases and 7 bases, in that order; junction bases with no gene match: 8. Germline V gives CDR1 SGDLS, CDR2 YYNGEE. The CDR3 extends over 15 amino acids. CDR3 loop: CASSVNPGQANTIYF. The CDR3 DNA is TGTGCCAGCAGCGTTAACCCGGGACAGGCGAACACCATATATTTT.

This chain links TRBV19 with TRBJ1-5; 7 bases fit TRBD1. CDR3 length equals 17 residues. Germline V gene data show CDR1 as LNHDA and CDR2 as SQIVND (reference sequence). Trimming at V came to 5 bases and at J to 3 bases, leaving 13 bases not matched to a gene. The CDR3 reads CASSPRQGEGFNQPQHF. The DNA of the CDR3 is TGTGCCAGTAGTCCTCGACAGGGAGAAGGGTTCAATCAGCCCCAGCATTTT.